The sequence of this TCR beta chain was determined in a study of shared clonotypes between healthy human individuals. Regarding the study as a whole: The study generally estimated greater richness for naive than memory subsets.

Over several immunoSEQ plates, each subset's genomic DNA was distributed in even portions. Libraries were prepared by immunoSEQ multiplex PCR; TCRdb keeps only in-frame clonotypes and omits some of them. The sample contains roughly 2,300,000 clones, about nine tenths of which appear only once. In regard to this clone: As yet, its antigen is unknown.

Trimming removed 5 bases from V and 2 bases from J; junction bases left unmatched: 7. This CDR3 spans 14 amino acids. CDR1 is GTSNPN and CDR2 is SVGIG in the germline V gene (reference sequence). This clonotype was sampled from a man between 18 and 29 years old in good health. Some clones in this sample may be carry-over from other donors' samples. V usage is TRBV30 and J usage is TRBJ2-3; TRBD2 matches 7 bases. Sequences were obtained from naive CD4+ T cells from PBMCs. Noted subset: CD45RA+ positively selected. CDR3 amino acids: CAWGRAATTDTQYF. CDR3 DNA sequence: TGTGCCTGGGGGAGGGCAGCGACCACAGATACGCAGTATTTT.